This TCR beta chain was captured in a study of blood T cells in healthy people across ages. Broader study findings: Investigators treated diversity estimates from one million T cells as underestimates. A strong correlation between TCR beta diversity and naive T cell percentage was seen.

Germline V CDR1 and CDR2: SGHDT, YYEEEE. The V gene lost 0 bases and the J gene lost 0 bases, with 7 bases spanning the gap. The length of the CDR3 is 15 residues. Healthy Russian Caucasian donors spanned ages roughly 6 to 90 years. Alongside a J-beta primer mix, a sample-barcoded 5' primer served in a second PCR lasting about 7 to 11 cycles. MiXCR, run by TCRdb on the 5' RACE reads, gives a single entry per CDR3 protein. The sample has 700,000 to 900,000 distinct CDR3 sequences, 53% seen once; the top ten hold around 41%. Regarding this clonotype: The antigen is undetermined.

The chain joins TRBV5-6 to TRBJ1-3; D gene unclear. The source of this sequence is a man at least 80 years old in good health. What was sequenced was blood. CDR3 sequence reads: CASSLVGSSGNTIYF. CDR3 bases: TGTGCCAGCAGCTTGGTGGGGAGCTCTGGAAACACCATATATTTT.